This is a list of T cell receptor beta chains from one sample in a study of T cells in Graves' hyperthyroidism and ophthalmopathy. Each CDR3 protein is one row after TCRdb ran MiXCR on the multiplex PCR reads. The sample has some 510,000 distinct CDR3 sequences, 46% seen once; the top ten hold just under 8.5%. Sequencing was done on a sample of peripheral blood or thyroid tissue (not recorded which). The receptors originated from a woman between 18 and 29 years old with Graves' hyperthyroidism. Each CDR3 is given with its conserved first and last residue. A D gene is named only where the DNA matches it firmly. The size entry is marked missing in some rows and otherwise reads once, few, many or a size class.

-	few	TRBJ2-7	TRBV5-4	TGTGCCAGCAGCCAAGATCGGCAGAGTTACGAGCAGTACTTC	CASSQDRQSYEQYF
-	-	TRBJ1-2	TRBV19	TGTGCCAGTAGCCCTGACAGTACTCAGGGCTACACCTTC	CASSPDSTQGYTF
-	-	TRBJ2-7	TRBV4-2	TGTGCCAGCAGCCCCTCACAGGGGACTCCTGGCTACGAGCAGTACTTC	CASSPSQGTPGYEQYF
TRBD1	few	TRBJ1-1	TRBV19	TGTGCCAGTACTGACCCGTGGCAGGGGGCGAACACTGAAGCTTTCTTT	CASTDPWQGANTEAFF
TRBD1	-	TRBJ2-7	TRBV6-5	TGTGCCAGCAGTTACCTGGGGGACAGGGACGAGCAGTACTTC	CASSYLGDRDEQYF
-	many	TRBJ1-1	TRBV7-3	TGTGCCAGCAGCTGGGACGAGAACACTGAAGCTTTCTTT	CASSWDENTEAFF
-	-	TRBJ1-5	TRBV12-3/TRBV12-4	TGTGCCAGCAGTTTACGGGAAAGTCAGCCCCAGCATTTT	CASSLRESQPQHF
-	many	TRBJ1-4	TRBV14	TGTGCCAGCAGCCAACAGGGATACGAAAAACTGTTTTTT	CASSQQGYEKLFF
-	-	TRBJ1-1	TRBV20-1	TGCAGTGCTAGAGATGGGAGTATGAACACTGAAGCTTTCTTT	CSARDGSMNTEAFF
-	many	TRBJ2-7	TRBV19	TGTGCCAGTAGTAACTGGGGCTACGAGCAGTACTTC	CASSNWGYEQYF
TRBD2	-	TRBJ2-7	TRBV15	TGTGCCAGCAGCTTGGGACTAGCGGGAGCGGGGTACGAGCAGTACTTC	CASSLGLAGAGYEQYF
-	-	TRBJ1-1	TRBV2	TGTGCCAGCTCACCAGGGAGCACTGAAGCTTTCTTT	CASSPGSTEAFF
TRBD1	few	TRBJ1-5	TRBV7-2	TGTGCCAGCAGCTCATCAGGGGGCATCAGCAATCAGCCCCAGCATTTT	CASSSSGGISNQPQHF
-	-	TRBJ2-3	TRBV2	TGTGCCAGCAGCAGCACAGGGACAAACACAGATACGCAGTATTTT	CASSSTGTNTDTQYF
-	-	TRBJ2-3	TRBV29-1	TGCAGCGTTCTATCTAGCACAGATACGCAGTATTTT	CSVLSSTDTQYF
TRBD2	-	TRBJ2-7	TRBV20-1	TGCAGTGCAACGGGACTAGCGGGACGAGACTCCTACGAGCAGTACTTC	CSATGLAGRDSYEQYF
-	-	TRBJ1-1	TRBV4-1	TGCGCCAGCAGCCAAGCAGGGCGGAGTGAAGCTTTCTTT	CASSQAGRSEAFF
TRBD2	-	TRBJ2-2	TRBV5-1	TGCGCCAGCAGCTTGTGGCGGGGGTCAAGGTCCGGGGAGCTGTTTTTT	CASSLWRGSRSGELFF
-	many	TRBJ1-1	TRBV24-1	TGTGCCACCAGTGATTTTGCCGGGGACGGGAGGACTGAAGCTTTCTTT	CATSDFAGDGRTEAFF
-	once	TRBJ2-1	TRBV29-1	TGCAGCGTTGAAATCCCCGGCGGGTTGGTTGTTGATGAGCAGTTCTTC	CSVEIPGGLVVDEQFF
-	once	TRBJ2-2	TRBV7-8	TGTGCCAGCAGCTTTAGGAGGTACACCAGGGAGCTGTTTTTT	CASSFRRYTRELFF
-	few	TRBJ1-1	TRBV19	TGTGCCAGTAGTATCACCGGGTCCGGCACTGAAGCTTTCTTT	CASSITGSGTEAFF
-	-	TRBJ1-2	TRBV20-1	TGCAGTGCTAGAGTTGGAAACTATGGCTACACCTTC	CSARVGNYGYTF
-	few	TRBJ2-7	TRBV6-1	TGTGCCAGCAGTGACGAATTTGGACTGGCCCCACGCGAGCAGTACTTC	CASSDEFGLAPREQYF
-	many	TRBJ2-7	TRBV6-6	TGTGCCAGCAGTTATCGGGAGTACGAGCAGTACTTC	CASSYREYEQYF
TRBD2	-	TRBJ2-5	TRBV7-9	TGTGCCAGCAGCCATTTGGCGGGAGGTGGAGGCGAGACCCAGTACTTC	CASSHLAGGGGETQYF
TRBD2	once	TRBJ2-5	TRBV7-8	TGTGCCAGCAGCTTAGCGAGCGGGAGGGCCAAAGAGACCCAGTACTTC	CASSLASGRAKETQYF
-	-	TRBJ2-2	TRBV2	TGTGCCAGCAGTTCAGCGGAGGAGGTCGGGGAGCTGTTTTTT	CASSSAEEVGELFF
-	-	TRBJ1-1	TRBV20-1	TGCAGTGCTAGAGATACGGAGAACACTGAAGCTTTCTTT	CSARDTENTEAFF
-	many	TRBJ1-6	TRBV10-3	TGTGCCATCAGTGAGGGTGTTGATTCACCCCTCCACTTT	CAISEGVDSPLHF
-	many	TRBJ2-7	TRBV19	TGTGCCATCTACGAGCAGTACTTC	CAIYEQYF
-	many	TRBJ2-5	TRBV29-1	TGCAGCGTTGCCGCAGCACGAAAGGGAGAGACCCAGTACTTC	CSVAAARKGETQYF
-	-	TRBJ2-7	TRBV12-3/TRBV12-4	TGTGCCAGCAGTAGACTATCCTCCTACGAGCAGTACTTC	CASSRLSSYEQYF
-	-	TRBJ1-4	TRBV24-1	TGTGCCACCAGTGATGGGCCAGGGAATAATGAAAAACTGTTTTTT	CATSDGPGNNEKLFF
-	-	TRBJ1-3	TRBV9	TGTGCCAGCAGCGTCGCAGGGTCCTCTGGAAACACCATATATTTT	CASSVAGSSGNTIYF
-	-	TRBJ1-1	TRBV7-2	TGTGCCAGCAGCTCCCAGGGAGGTCTCACTGAAGCTTTCTTT	CASSSQGGLTEAFF
-	many	TRBJ2-5	TRBV19	TGTGCCAGTATACAGTCTGGGAGGCCCGCGGAGACCCAGTACTTC	CASIQSGRPAETQYF
-	many	TRBJ1-5	TRBV15	TGTGCCACCAGCAGAGGGGCAGGGATTGTCAGCAATCAGCCCCAGCATTTT	CATSRGAGIVSNQPQHF
-	many	TRBJ2-7	TRBV2	TGTGCCAGCAGTTCCGCTGAAGGAGAGCAGTACTTC	CASSSAEGEQYF
-	-	TRBJ1-1	TRBV2	TGTGCCAGCAGCCGGACGGGAGAGGGTCTGAACACTGAAGCTTTCTTT	CASSRTGEGLNTEAFF
TRBD1	many	TRBJ1-1	TRBV2	TGTGCCAGCAGGAAGACATTAGGACAGGGGGCTGAAGCTTTCTTT	CASRKTLGQGAEAFF
-	-	TRBJ2-7	TRBV10-3	TGTGCCAGCACCGACTCCCGACTTGGCGCGCAGTACTTC	CASTDSRLGAQYF
-	few	TRBJ1-5	TRBV15	TGTGCCACCAGCAGAGATTGGGGGGTCGTGGATCAGCCCCAGCATTTT	CATSRDWGVVDQPQHF
TRBD2	-	TRBJ2-7	TRBV11-2	TGTGCCAGCAGCTGGGGTGCGGGAGTGTACGAGCAGTACTTC	CASSWGAGVYEQYF
-	-	TRBJ1-5	TRBV24-1	TGTGCCACCAGTGATTCGGGGCCCCAGCATTTT	CATSDSGPQHF
-	few	TRBJ2-5	TRBV7-8	TGTGCCAGCAGCCCGGTGAGGGTGGATGTGGAAGAGACCCAGTACTTC	CASSPVRVDVEETQYF